This T cell receptor beta chain was recorded in a study of blood T cell repertoires in COVID-19. Study-level information: COVID-19 samples collected from the United States, Italy and Spain covered acute and convalescent phases.

In the authors' workflow: How many nucleated cells were present was estimated from reference gene primer amplification. Sequencing used immunoSEQ multiplex PCR; TCRdb keeps in-frame clones, though not all of them. V and J calls and clone size are those listed in that table; D and trimming were worked out from the DNA. This table has roughly 260,000 clones, around 93% appearing once. CDR1 MNHEY and CDR2 SMNVEV come from the germline V gene (reference sequence). V lost 5 bases, J lost 4 bases, and 6 bases stayed unmatched. This CDR3 spans 15 amino acids. In terms of age and location, participants ranged from roughly 18 to 89 years and lived in about 25 US areas. Clinical history as reported by participants underpinned cohort assignment.

This rearrangement joins TRBV27 to TRBJ1-1; 11 nucleotides line up with TRBD1. This clonotype was obtained from a human donor in a cohort exposed to, infected with or recovered from COVID-19 (not recorded which). The donor label of this sample is uncertain. Sequences were obtained from PBMCs or T cells enriched from blood (not recorded which). CDR3 sequence (DNA): TGTGCCAGCAGTAGGACAGGGGGCGGGGGCACTGAAGCTTTCTTT. This gives the protein CASSRTGGGGTEAFF.